One sample yielded the 30 T cell receptor beta chains listed below, sequenced in a study of Ad26.COV2.S vaccination and SARS-CoV-2 variants. The method was immunoSEQ multiplex PCR; TCRdb's version includes in-frame clones alone and lacks a portion of them. This table has hundreds of thousands of clones, 80% to 95% appearing once. Treatment described: roughly 18 received Ad26.COV2.S at low or high dose, single or two shots; five or six received placebo; per-sample allocation not given. Repertoires come from day 63 after the first vaccine or placebo injection. Sequenced material: peripheral blood, taken in a trial of Ad26.COV2.S vaccine versus placebo. Receptor source: a person aged 18-60 years who received the Ad26.COV2.S COVID-19 vaccine or a placebo.

This chain joins TRBV23-1 and TRBJ1-1; D is unresolved. TRBV23-1 is reported as an ORF; its role is uncertain. V was cut by 9 bases and J by 1 base, with 12 bases left in between. This CDR3 is 13 amino acids long. The CDR3 DNA follows: TGCGCCAGGTACCGGGGTCCGAACACTGAAGCTTTCTTT. It codes for CARYRGPNTEAFF.

The V and J genes are TRBV7-2 and TRBJ2-1; 9 nucleotides agree with TRBD2. From germline, CDR1 is SGHTA and CDR2 FQGNSA. The CDR3 is made up of 16 amino acids. V lost 4 bases, J lost 2 bases, and 6 bases stayed unmatched. CDR3 sequence: CASSWGLAPTYNEQFF. The CDR3 bases are TGTGCCAGCAGCTGGGGACTAGCTCCTACCTACAATGAGCAGTTCTTC.

The V and J genes are TRBV9 and TRBJ1-2; no definite D call. This CDR3 contains 13 residues. Germline V lookup: CDR1 SGDLS, CDR2 YYNGEE. Trimming stripped 3 bases from V and 5 bases from J, with 11 bases between. CDR3 region: CASSADGWYGYTF. In DNA form, the CDR3 reads TGTGCCAGCAGCGCGGACGGATGGTATGGCTACACCTTC.

Remarks on this clone: This specimen includes other DNA sequences encoding the same CDR3. Written as DNA, the CDR3 is TGCAGCGTTGCCTCCGCTAGCGGTTACAATGAGCAGTTCTTC. It specifies CSVASASGYNEQFF. The chain is built from TRBV29-1 and TRBJ2-1; 7 bases line up with TRBD2. V trimming: 4 bases; J trimming: 4 bases; junction bases outside the gene matches: 7. CDR3 size: 14 residues. The germline gives CDR1 SQVTM, CDR2 ANQGSEA.

The J gene is TRBJ2-1, the V gene TRBV7-4; 10 bases map to TRBD2. After removal of 4 bases from V and 8 bases from J, the junction contained 20 bases not matched to a gene. This CDR3 contains 19 residues. CDR1 and CDR2 from the germline V gene are SGHVT and SQSDAQ. As DNA, the CDR3 is TGTGCCAGCAGCTACCTGGGTAGCGGGAGGCCCTTCCCTAAAGATGAGCAGTTCTTC. This sequence encodes CASSYLGSGRPFPKDEQFF.

The chain links TRBV5-5 to TRBJ2-7; D gene uncertain. Germline V CDR1 and CDR2: SGHKS, YYEKEE (reference sequence). This CDR3 spans 11 amino acids. Deletions cut 4 bases from V and 4 bases from J, with 6 bases between. CDR3 loop: CASSPGYEQYF. As DNA, the CDR3 is TGTGCCAGCAGCCCAGGATACGAGCAGTACTTC.

This rearrangement joins TRBV18 to TRBJ2-7; weak D call: TRBD2 (6 bases). CDR1 is KGHSH, CDR2 LQKENI, per germline. V was pared by 0 bases and J by 6 bases, with 9 bases between. The CDR3 extends over 13 amino acids. Written as DNA, the CDR3 is TGTGCCAGCTCACCACCGGCGGGGCGCGAGCAGTACTTC. It specifies CASSPPAGREQYF.

The V and J genes are TRBV3-1 (or the pseudogene TRBV3-2) and TRBJ1-3; TRBD1 agrees at 9 bases. The CDR3 extends over 16 amino acids. V lost 3 bases and J lost 4; bases outside the gene matches: 7. CDR1 and CDR2 from the germline V gene are LGHDT and YNNKEL (reference sequence). For the CDR3, the DNA is TGTGCCAGCAGCCAGGTTTACAGGGGGCCGGGAAACACCATATATTTT. This sequence encodes CASSQVYRGPGNTIYF.

This chain joins TRBV15 and TRBJ1-5; D is unclear. Germline assignment: CDR1 LNHNV and CDR2 YYDKDF (reference sequence). The ends were cut back, 0 bases at V and 4 bases at J, with 1 base in the middle. CDR3 length: 12 amino acids. CDR3 residues: CATSRDNQPQHF. The CDR3 DNA reads TGTGCCACCAGCAGAGATAATCAGCCCCAGCATTTT.

This sequence joins TRBV11-2 and TRBJ2-1; 9 bases match TRBD2. Germline V gene data show CDR1 as SGHAT and CDR2 as FQNNGV. The CDR3 has 17 residues. The J segment lost 5 bases and the V segment lost 3 bases, leaving 11 bases of the junction unmatched. CDR3 DNA sequence: TGTGCCAGCAGCTTCGGGGGACTAGCCCTACCCCACAATGAGCAGTTCTTC. Protein sequence: CASSFGGLALPHNEQFF.

V usage is TRBV4-3 and J usage is TRBJ2-3; D gene unclear. The CDR3 spans 16 residues. CDR1 and CDR2 (germline): LGHNA, YSLEER. Trimming pared 0 bases from V and 7 bases from J, leaving 17 bases between. This CDR3 is CASSQEIQQSRYTQYF. The CDR3 coding sequence is TGCGCCAGCAGCCAAGAAATACAGCAGAGTAGGTATACGCAGTATTTT.

V is TRBV4-3 and J is TRBJ2-5; tentatively, D is TRBD1 (5 bases). The germline V and J ends were trimmed by 0 bases and 4 bases, with 18 bases remaining between them. The germline CDR1 and CDR2 sequences are LGHNA and YSLEER. CDR3 size: 17 residues. CDR3 coding DNA: TGCGCCAGCAGCCAAGATCTGGGCAGGGTGAATGGAGAGACCCAGTACTTC. This codes for CASSQDLGRVNGETQYF.

CDR3 protein: CASSSPVWGTNTEAFF. CDR3 coding DNA: TGCGCCAGCAGCTCCCCCGTATGGGGGACGAACACTGAAGCTTTCTTT. V and J are TRBV5-1 and TRBJ1-1; a possible D gene is TRBD1 (5 bases). Germline V gene lookup returns CDR1 SGHRS and CDR2 YFSETQ. This CDR3 has 16 amino acids. With 3 bases removed from V and 1 base from J, the gap between germline ends came to 16 bases.

The rearrangement links TRBV27 to TRBJ1-6, with TRBD1 matching 10 bases. This CDR3 comprises 18 residues. Germline V CDR1 and CDR2: MNHEY, SMNVEV (reference sequence). The junction had 15 bases not matched to a gene; V was cut back by 11 bases and J by 2 bases. CDR3 amino acids: CAATIRDRGMAYNSPLHF. As DNA, the CDR3 is TGTGCCGCAACAATCCGGGACAGGGGTATGGCCTATAATTCACCCCTCCACTTT.

The rearrangement uses TRBV6-6 and TRBJ1-5; no clear D. The V gene's germline CDR1 is MNHNY and CDR2 SVGAGI (reference sequence). The V gene lost 8 bases and the J gene lost 1 base, with 9 bases spanning the gap. This CDR3 is built from 13 residues. The CDR3 reads CASGTWSNQPQHF. The CDR3 DNA is TGTGCCAGCGGTACTTGGAGCAATCAGCCCCAGCATTTT.

This clone was detected only once. This chain uses TRBV5-4 with TRBJ1-5, with a tentative D call TRBD1 (5 bases). CDR3 length: 14 amino acids. Germline CDR1 is SGHNT and CDR2 is YYREEE (reference sequence). V shed 1 base and J shed 2 bases, with 7 bases lying between them. CDR3 in DNA: TGTGCCAGCAGCTTGCAGGGAGGCAATCAGCCCCAGCATTTT. It specifies CASSLQGGNQPQHF.

V usage is TRBV7-8 and J usage is TRBJ1-6, with TRBD1 identical over 7 bases. Germline assignment: CDR1 SGHVS and CDR2 FQNEAQ. The CDR3 is made up of 15 amino acids. V lost 5 bases, J lost 7 bases, and 8 bases stayed unmatched. CDR3 in DNA: TGTGCCAGCAGCGAAACCGGGACAGTAAATTCACCCCTCCACTTT. Translation gives CASSETGTVNSPLHF.

This clone was seen only once. In DNA, the CDR3 is TGCGCCAGCAGTCGTCGTGGGAGCAATCAGCCCCAGCATTTT. Its protein is CASSRRGSNQPQHF. This chain uses TRBV4-1 with TRBJ1-5; D is uncertain. V lost 6 bases, J lost 1 base, and 10 bases lay in between. The CDR3 is 14 residues long. Germline V gene sequence: CDR1 MGHRA, CDR2 YSYEKL.

The rearrangement uses TRBV28 and TRBJ2-1, with 8 bases lining up with TRBD2. V shed 5 bases and J 6 bases; nucleotides not matched to a gene: 12. This CDR3 has 16 amino acids. Germline V gene lookup returns CDR1 MDHEN and CDR2 SYDVKM. CDR3 nucleotide sequence: TGTGCCAGCAGTCCGATCCCCGGACTAGCTGTCAATGAGCAGTTCTTC. Translation gives CASSPIPGLAVNEQFF.

CDR3 sequence: CASSIYFSNQPQHF. CDR3 nucleotides: TGTGCCAGTAGTATCTACTTTAGCAATCAGCCCCAGCATTTT. The chain joins TRBV19 to TRBJ1-5; D call uncertain. Germline values: CDR1 LNHDA, CDR2 SQIVND (reference sequence). The V end was cut by 3 bases, the J end by 0 bases, with 6 bases between. The CDR3 runs 14 residues.

The chain employs TRBV5-4 and TRBJ2-7; 11 bases align to TRBD2. The germline V gene encodes CDR1 SGHNT and CDR2 YYREEE (reference sequence). CDR3 size: 17 residues. The J segment lost 3 bases and the V segment lost 4 bases, leaving 12 bases of the junction unmatched. The CDR3 region has the DNA TGTGCCAGCAGCATCCGGACTAGCGGGTACTCCTACTACGAGCAGTACTTC. Translation: CASSIRTSGYSYYEQYF. The whole variable domain, remainder taken from reference TRBV5-4 and TRBJ2-7, is ETGVTQSPTHLIKTRGQQVTLRCSSQSGHNTVSWYQQALGQGPQFIFQYYREEENGRGNFPPRFSGLQFPNYSSELNVNALELDDSALYLCASSIRTSGYSYYEQYFGPGTRLTVT.

The chain links TRBV7-9 to TRBJ2-7; D remains unclear. Germline loops: CDR1 SEHNR, CDR2 FQNEAQ (reference sequence). Trimming removed 0 bases at V and 3 bases at J, with 3 bases between. The CDR3 covers 12 residues. The CDR3 coding sequence is TGTGCCAGCAGCTTAGCGCTCTACGAGCAGTACTTC. Translated: CASSLALYEQYF.

V is TRBV7-9 and J is TRBJ1-2; TRBD1 agrees at 10 bases. This CDR3 region has 18 residues. Trimming at V came to 5 bases and at J to 1 base, leaving 13 bases not matched to a gene. Germline CDR1 is SEHNR and CDR2 is FQNEAQ (reference sequence). The CDR3 DNA sequence: TGTGCCAGCAGCCCTGTTAAGACAGGGGGCGCATATAACTATGGCTACACCTTC. This encodes CASSPVKTGGAYNYGYTF.

V is TRBV5-6 and J is TRBJ1-3; 9 positions agree with TRBD1. The V gene end was trimmed by 6 bases and the J gene end by 0 bases; junction bases not matched to a gene: 16. Germline-derived CDR1 and CDR2 are SGHDT and YYEEEE. This CDR3 has 19 residues. CDR3 protein: CASTTLGRWDRASGNTIYF. CDR3 DNA sequence: TGTGCCAGCACCACGCTTGGGAGGTGGGACAGGGCCTCTGGAAACACCATATATTTT.

The rearrangement links TRBV5-4 to TRBJ2-3; TRBD1 matches at 10 bases. The CDR3 is 16 residues long. J was trimmed by 3 bases and V by 4 bases; bases with no gene match: 8. Germline V gene lookup returns CDR1 SGHNT and CDR2 YYREEE (reference sequence). CDR3 DNA: TGTGCCAGCAGCGACCCACGGGACAGGGGTACAGATACGCAGTATTTT. Its protein product is CASSDPRDRGTDTQYF.

The chain uses TRBV29-1 and TRBJ2-1; a possible D gene is TRBD2 (6 bases). The CDR3 is made up of 12 amino acids. V lost 7 bases to trimming and J lost 10 bases, with 17 bases between them. The germline gives CDR1 SQVTM, CDR2 ANQGSEA. CDR3 DNA: TGCAGCGCCCGGGGACTCCTCGAAGAGCAGTTCTTC. Its protein product is CSARGLLEEQFF.

The CDR3 is CAISGRADANEQYF. As DNA, the CDR3 is TGTGCCATCAGCGGACGAGCGGATGCTAACGAGCAGTACTTC. This chain joins TRBV10-3 and TRBJ2-7; D might be TRBD2 (5 bases). Trimming stripped 6 bases from V and 5 bases from J, with 17 bases between. The germline gives CDR1 ENHRY, CDR2 SYGVKD. This CDR3 contains 14 residues.

A word on this clone: This likely comes from a read error, as the CDR3 has no conserved phenylalanine or tryptophan at its end. No DNA is shown, since the ends of the CDR3 on it are uncertain; the CDR3 is the one TCRdb lists. The CDR3 loop is CASSELLRANC. The chain recombines TRBV2 with TRBJ1-1. The germline V gene encodes CDR1 SNHLY and CDR2 FYNNEI. The CDR3 is 11 amino acids in total, end residues counted.

This chain uses TRBV7-6 with TRBJ2-2, with TRBD2 matching 12 bases. V gave up 4 bases and J gave up 7 bases; unmatched junction bases: 7. This CDR3 region has 16 residues. Germline V CDR1 and CDR2: SGHVS, FNYEAQ. CDR3 sequence: CASSSRLAGVGGELFF. In DNA form, the CDR3 reads TGTGCCAGCAGCTCTCGACTAGCGGGGGTCGGCGGGGAGCTGTTTTTT.

This rearrangement joins TRBV5-1 to TRBJ2-1, with TRBD2 identical over 7 bases. Losses at the gene ends were 4 bases for V and 3 bases for J; bases not matched to a gene: 10. This CDR3 has 16 amino acids. CDR1 is SGHRS, CDR2 YFSETQ, per germline. In DNA, the CDR3 is TGCGCCAGCAGCCCTTACCTAGCGGCTGACTACAATGAGCAGTTCTTC. It yields the protein CASSPYLAADYNEQFF.